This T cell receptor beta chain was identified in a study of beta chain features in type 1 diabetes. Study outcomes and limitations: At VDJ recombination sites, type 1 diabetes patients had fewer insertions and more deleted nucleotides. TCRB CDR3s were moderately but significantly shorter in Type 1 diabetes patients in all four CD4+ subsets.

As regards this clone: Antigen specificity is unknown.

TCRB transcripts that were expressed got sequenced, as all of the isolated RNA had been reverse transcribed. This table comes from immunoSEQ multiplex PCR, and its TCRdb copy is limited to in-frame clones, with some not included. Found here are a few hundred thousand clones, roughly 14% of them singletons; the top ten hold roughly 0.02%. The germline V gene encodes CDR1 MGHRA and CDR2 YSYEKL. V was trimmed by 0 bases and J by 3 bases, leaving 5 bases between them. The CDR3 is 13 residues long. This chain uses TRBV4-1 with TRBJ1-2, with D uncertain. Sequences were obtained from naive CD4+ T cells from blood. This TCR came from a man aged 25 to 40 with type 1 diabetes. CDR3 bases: TGCGCCAGCAGCCAAGAACACGACTATGGCTACACCTTC. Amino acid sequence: CASSQEHDYGYTF.